This paragraph covers one T cell receptor (beta chain) sequence. It has no known antigen specificity. There are no base qualities to consult, and no much larger clone falls within one base. This sample stems from a study of response to subunit inactivated influenza vaccine (dated by TCRdb to the late 2010s). Background for the entire study: The study used deep quantitative T cell receptor repertoire profiling to track responses to a trivalent subunit inactivated influenza vaccine.

General study outcomes and caveats: The authors suggested that each seasonal influenza vaccination may recruit only a limited number of new T cells.

V is shortened by 2 bases, J by 0 bases, and the region joining them spans 11 bases. Counted from cysteine to phenylalanine, this CDR3 has 15 amino acids. The retained sequence is limited to the CDR3, 45 bases, with the frame set at the first base. The germline V gene supplies CDR1 SGHRS and CDR2 YFSETQ. Preparation of the library involved RT-PCR. Sequencing was carried out with an Illumina HiSeq 2500. The raw public data were reprocessed by TCRdb itself: fastp quality trimming at Q25, MiXCR clonotype calling, in-frame beta chains only. Identical CDR3 protein sequences are pooled into one entry, listed with their most common genes and DNA. This sample gives some 520,000 distinct CDR3 sequences in total; approximately 15% of them show up just once. The top ten clonotypes cover around 3% of the sample.

The TCR was taken from a man aged 50 to 69 who received an inactivated influenza vaccine. Donor details come from another sample of the same person, matched by shared clones. The rearranged chain carries TRBV5-1 and TRBJ1-1; the D gene remains uncertain. The specimen comprised CD4+ T cells sorted from PBMCs, sampled approximately 25 months after vaccination. The bases are TGCGCCAGCAGCTTAACTTACACGATGAACACTGAAGCTTTCTTT. Translation gives CASSLTYTMNTEAFF.